This passage covers 32 T cell receptor beta chains from one sample sequenced in a study of shared clonotypes between healthy human individuals (dated by TCRdb to 2020 to 2021). Library method: the immunoSEQ multiplex PCR assay. TCRdb stores this immuneACCESS table with in-frame sequences only. Part of the clones is absent; in the studies checked, under half of the shortfall reflects unresolved V genes, and no reason is known for the rest. For this sample the table gives some 580,000 clones, of which 95% to 98% were detected only once. In total, the top ten clones hold roughly 0.29% of the sample. CD8 naive samples consisted of CD45RO-negative cells that were positively selected for CCR7, yielding a CD45RA+CCR7+ population without TemRA cells. The specimen sequenced was naive CD8+ T cells sorted from blood. The cell subset or site tag for this specimen amounts to: CD45RA+CCR7+. The receptors originated from a man aged 30-40 years in good health.

A note on this clone: This CDR3 is also generated by other DNA sequences in the sample. This chain joins TRBV5-4 and TRBJ2-7; no reliable D call. The CDR3 length is 12 residues. V lost 0 bases, J lost 5 bases, and 6 bases lay in between. CDR1 is SGHNT and CDR2 is YYREEE in the germline V gene (reference sequence). Here the CDR3 reads CASSLDRNEQYF. The CDR3 nucleotides are TGTGCCAGCAGCTTGGACCGGAACGAGCAGTACTTC.

This clone appeared once. V gene TRBV5-4 combines with J gene TRBJ2-1; D may be TRBD2 (6 bases). Germline V CDR1 and CDR2: SGHNT, YYREEE (reference sequence). V lost 3 bases and J 9 bases, leaving 7 bases between the germline ends. CDR3 length: 11 residues. This CDR3 is CASSYSGEQFF. As DNA, the CDR3 is TGTGCCAGCAGCTATAGCGGTGAGCAGTTCTTC.

This clone was picked up one time. The chain is built from TRBV7-9 and TRBJ2-7, with 7 bases fitting TRBD2. The V gene end was trimmed by 2 bases and the J gene end by 7 bases; junction bases not matched to a gene: 8. The CDR3 length is 14 residues. CDR1 and CDR2 from the germline V gene are SEHNR and FQNEAQ (reference sequence). The CDR3 here is CASSLTGGLLEQYF. The CDR3 DNA follows: TGTGCCAGCAGCTTAACGGGAGGTCTTCTAGAGCAGTACTTC.

The J gene is TRBJ1-1, the V gene TRBV5-1, with D possibly TRBD1 on 5 matching bases. V was cut by 4 bases and J by 0 bases, with 10 bases left in between. The germline V gene encodes CDR1 SGHRS and CDR2 YFSETQ. The CDR3 totals 14 residues. CDR3 in DNA: TGCGCCAGCAGCGCCGACAGACTGAACACTGAAGCTTTCTTT. This encodes CASSADRLNTEAFF. The full variable domain, with the rest looked up from reference TRBV5-1 and TRBJ1-1, is KAGVTQTPRYLIKTRGQQVTLSCSPISGHRSVSWYQQTPGQGLQFLFEYFSETQRNKGNFPGRFSGRQFSNSRSEMNVSTLELGDSALYLCASSADRLNTEAFFGQGTRLTVV.

The chain is built from TRBV12-5 and TRBJ2-3, with TRBD2 matching over 7 bases. Germline-derived CDR1 and CDR2 are LGHNT and FRNRAP. The V segment lost 5 bases and the J segment 3 bases; nucleotides outside the gene matches: 8. This CDR3 comprises 15 residues. CDR3 residues: CASGPLAEFTDTQYF. The CDR3 nucleotides read TGTGCTAGTGGTCCTCTAGCGGAATTTACAGATACGCAGTATTTT.

The chain is built from TRBV7-9 and TRBJ1-2, with TRBD1 identical over 10 bases. V lost 2 bases to trimming and J lost 2 bases; unmatched junction nucleotides: 11. The CDR3 has 18 residues. The V gene's germline CDR1 is SEHNR and CDR2 FQNEAQ (reference sequence). The CDR3, as DNA: TGTGCCAGCAGCTTACGGGACAGGGGACTCTTAGTAAACTATGGCTACACCTTC. Translation gives CASSLRDRGLLVNYGYTF.

The rearrangement links TRBV28 to TRBJ2-7; TRBD2 might be the D (5 bases). Germline V lookup: CDR1 MDHEN, CDR2 SYDVKM. The CDR3 covers 15 residues. Trimming removed 9 bases at V and 0 bases at J, with 18 bases between. CDR3 bases: TGTGCCAGTTCCGGGGTTGATCTCAGCTCCTACGAGCAGTACTTC. Its translation: CASSGVDLSSYEQYF.

The gene calls are TRBV4-1 and TRBJ2-7, with 12 bases aligning to TRBD2. V trimming: 3 bases; J trimming: 4 bases; junction bases outside the gene matches: 4. The CDR3 runs 15 residues. Germline lookup yields CDR1 MGHRA and CDR2 YSYEKL. The CDR3 bases are TGCGCCAGCAGCCAGGGACTAGCGGGTAATTACGAGCAGTACTTC. Translated, it gives CASSQGLAGNYEQYF.

V gene TRBV11-2 combines with J gene TRBJ2-1, with D perhaps matching TRBD1 (5 bases). Between the trimmed V and J ends, which lost 7 bases and 0 bases, there was a span of 22 bases. Germline V gene sequence: CDR1 SGHAT, CDR2 FQNNGV. The CDR3 totals 18 residues. CDR3 sequence (DNA): TGTGCCAGCATCAGCCAACCTAGGGGTCGCCACTCCTACAATGAGCAGTTCTTC. It yields the protein CASISQPRGRHSYNEQFF.

The chain employs TRBV10-3 and TRBJ1-1; the D is unclear. Trimming left V 3 bases short and J 4 bases short, with 15 bases between. From germline, CDR1 is ENHRY and CDR2 SYGVKD. The CDR3 is made up of 15 amino acids. CDR3 coding DNA: TGTGCCATCAGTGAATCTTTAGCGCAAGGCACTGAAGCTTTCTTT. This sequence encodes CAISESLAQGTEAFF.

The genes are TRBV11-1 and TRBJ2-7; D may be TRBD1 (6 bases). The V gene's germline CDR1 is SGHAT and CDR2 FQDESV (reference sequence). Trimming pared 1 base from V and 3 bases from J, leaving 19 bases between. This CDR3 has 17 residues. The CDR3 loop is CASSLVPPGERDYEQYF. The CDR3 DNA sequence: TGTGCCAGCAGCTTAGTTCCCCCAGGGGAGAGAGACTACGAGCAGTACTTC.

The chain combines TRBV13 with TRBJ2-7; 8 bases are a match to TRBD1. J lost 4 bases, V lost 5 bases, and 10 bases had no gene match. Germline values: CDR1 PRHDT, CDR2 FYEKMQ (reference sequence). This CDR3 is 15 amino acids long. CDR3 nucleotide sequence: TGTGCCAGCAGCCCTGGACAGGGAATAGGGTACGAGCAGTACTTC. It codes for CASSPGQGIGYEQYF.

V gene TRBV29-1 combines with J gene TRBJ2-3; the match to TRBD2 covers 10 bases. The trim removed 3 bases at V and 3 bases at J, leaving 12 bases unmatched. Germline lookup yields CDR1 SQVTM and CDR2 ANQGSEA. The CDR3 consists of 17 residues. The CDR3 loop is CSVDGSKSGRATDTQYF. CDR3 bases: TGCAGCGTTGATGGCAGTAAAAGCGGGAGGGCGACAGATACGCAGTATTTT.

The V call is TRBV27, the J call TRBJ2-7, with 8 positions matching TRBD1. Looked up from germline, CDR1 is MNHEY and CDR2 is SMNVEV (reference sequence). This CDR3 is built from 15 residues. V lost 5 bases, J lost 4 bases, and 10 bases stayed unmatched. The CDR3 sequence: CASSPAQGAGYEQYF. The CDR3 DNA is TGTGCCAGCAGTCCCGCCCAGGGGGCCGGGTACGAGCAGTACTTC.

A remark on this clone: This same CDR3 is encoded by further DNA sequences in the sample. The V call is TRBV11-2, the J call TRBJ2-1, with 10 bases that match TRBD2. The V segment lost 1 base and the J segment 6 bases; nucleotides outside the gene matches: 3. This CDR3 spans 15 amino acids. CDR1 and CDR2 from the germline V gene are SGHAT and FQNNGV. Written as DNA, the CDR3 is TGTGCCAGCAGCTTAGTAGCGGGAGGTCCCAATGAGCAGTTCTTC. Protein: CASSLVAGGPNEQFF. Full variable domain (rest looked up from reference TRBV11-2 and TRBJ2-1): EAGVAQSPRYKIIEKRQSVAFWCNPISGHATLYWYQQILGQGPKLLIQFQNNGVVDDSQLPKDRFSAERLKGVDSTLKIQPAKLEDSAVYLCASSLVAGGPNEQFFGPGTRLTVL.

This chain links TRBV10-3 with TRBJ2-1; D remains unclear. This CDR3 has 14 residues. V lost 4 bases, J lost 5 bases, and 12 bases lay in between. Per germline, CDR1 ENHRY and CDR2 SYGVKD. The CDR3 coding sequence is TGTGCCATCAGTGTGGGTAAGGCCGACAATGAGCAGTTCTTC. Its translation is CAISVGKADNEQFF.

The gene calls are TRBV4-3 and TRBJ2-7; 9 positions agree with TRBD1. The CDR3 has 14 residues. The junction had 5 bases not matched to a gene; V was cut back by 1 base and J by 7 bases. Per the germline V gene, CDR1 is LGHNA and CDR2 is YSLEER. The CDR3 DNA follows: TGCGCCAGCAGCCAAGCGACAGGGGGGATTGAGCAGTACTTC. Translated, it gives CASSQATGGIEQYF.

The chain employs TRBV11-1 and TRBJ2-7, with 9 bases fitting TRBD2. Germline CDR1 is SGHAT and CDR2 is FQDESV (reference sequence). The CDR3 spans 15 residues. V shed 1 base and J 0 bases; nucleotides not matched to a gene: 1. In DNA form, the CDR3 reads TGTGCCAGCAGCTTAGGACTAGCGGACTCCTACGAGCAGTACTTC. Amino acids: CASSLGLADSYEQYF.

This chain links TRBV7-6 with TRBJ2-3; D gene ambiguous. V lost 0 bases to trimming and J lost 5 bases, with 9 bases between them. This CDR3 has 14 amino acids. CDR1 SGHVS and CDR2 FNYEAQ come from the germline V gene. CDR3 DNA: TGTGCCAGCAGCTTAGCAGGAAGTAGAGATACGCAGTATTTT. Residues: CASSLAGSRDTQYF.

This chain uses TRBV5-4 with TRBJ2-1, with D hard to call. The CDR3 totals 11 residues. Germline CDR1 is SGHNT and CDR2 is YYREEE (reference sequence). Trimming shortened V by 1 base and J by 6 bases, and 2 bases separated the two germline ends. CDR3: CASSLSNEQFF. The CDR3 nucleotides read TGTGCCAGCAGCTTGTCCAATGAGCAGTTCTTC. Full variable domain (rest looked up from reference TRBV5-4 and TRBJ2-1): ETGVTQSPTHLIKTRGQQVTLRCSSQSGHNTVSWYQQALGQGPQFIFQYYREEENGRGNFPPRFSGLQFPNYSSELNVNALELDDSALYLCASSLSNEQFFGPGTRLTVL.

The gene calls are TRBV18 and TRBJ2-1, with a weak D call TRBD2 (6 bases). CDR3 length: 20 residues. Germline assignment: CDR1 KGHSH and CDR2 LQKENI. Trimming pared 4 bases from V and 0 bases from J, leaving 25 bases between. CDR3 region: CASSRERSGVGSASYNEQFF. CDR3 DNA: TGTGCCAGCTCACGCGAGAGGTCGGGGGTCGGGTCAGCCTCCTACAATGAGCAGTTCTTC.

The chain carries TRBV29-1 and TRBJ2-2; D is undetermined. V lost 6 bases and J 0 bases, leaving 8 bases between the germline ends. Germline V gene data show CDR1 as SQVTM and CDR2 as ANQGSEA. This CDR3 region has 13 residues. The CDR3 loop is CSVLNTNTGELFF. Written as DNA, the CDR3 is TGCAGCGTACTTAACACGAACACCGGGGAGCTGTTTTTT.

This rearrangement joins TRBV29-1 to TRBJ2-1; D gene uncertain. With 1 base removed from V and 0 bases from J, the gap between germline ends came to 7 bases. Looked up from germline, CDR1 is SQVTM and CDR2 is ANQGSEA. The CDR3 is 14 amino acids. The CDR3, as DNA: TGCAGCGTTGAAGTCCAAAGCTCCTACAATGAGCAGTTCTTC. Protein sequence: CSVEVQSSYNEQFF.

Comment on this clone: Other DNA sequences in this specimen translate into the identical CDR3. V usage is TRBV29-1 and J usage is TRBJ2-7; 8 bases agree with TRBD1. The germline gives CDR1 SQVTM, CDR2 ANQGSEA. J was trimmed by 0 bases and V by 6 bases; bases with no gene match: 4. The CDR3 is made up of 13 amino acids. The CDR3 region has the DNA TGCAGCGTAGTAACAGGGGGCTCCTACGAGCAGTACTTC. Translating it yields CSVVTGGSYEQYF.

The rearrangement joins TRBV30 to TRBJ1-1; 9 nucleotides agree with TRBD1. This CDR3 is 12 amino acids long. Trimming at V came to 5 bases and at J to 4 bases, leaving 2 bases not matched to a gene. Germline V CDR1 and CDR2: GTSNPN, SVGIG (reference sequence). CDR3 residues: CAWQTGGTEAFF. The DNA for the CDR3 is TGTGCCTGGCAGACAGGGGGCACTGAAGCTTTCTTT.

J is TRBJ2-1 and V is TRBV5-6; 8 nucleotides match TRBD2. The germline V gene has CDR1 SGHDT and CDR2 YYEEEE. The CDR3 loop spans 15 amino acids. Trimming at V came to 0 bases and at J to 12 bases, leaving 11 bases not matched to a gene. For the CDR3, the DNA is TGTGCCAGCAGCTTGGTGGCGGGAGGCCCCCCTGGGCAGTTCTTC. Its protein product is CASSLVAGGPPGQFF.

J is TRBJ1-3 and V is TRBV7-9, with 7 bases fitting TRBD1. With 4 bases clipped from V and 6 bases from J, the junction kept 6 bases outside the gene matches. The germline V gene encodes CDR1 SEHNR and CDR2 FQNEAQ (reference sequence). The CDR3 is 14 residues long. The CDR3 DNA follows: TGTGCCAGCAGCTCCCGGGACAGCGAAAACACCATATATTTT. It yields the protein CASSSRDSENTIYF.

The chain combines TRBV27 with TRBJ1-1; TRBD1 might be the D (6 bases). CDR1 is MNHEY and CDR2 is SMNVEV in the germline V gene (reference sequence). CDR3 size: 13 residues. The V end lost 4 bases, the J end lost 6 bases, and 12 bases lay between the germline ends. The CDR3, as DNA: TGTGCCAGCAGTTCCGGGACAATGTCTGAAGCTTTCTTT. Amino acids: CASSSGTMSEAFF.

This chain uses TRBV6-6 with TRBJ2-3; 7 positions match TRBD1. Germline-derived CDR1 and CDR2 are MNHNY and SVGAGI (reference sequence). V dropped 7 bases and J dropped 4; count of bases not matched to a gene: 5. The CDR3 consists of 13 residues. In DNA, the CDR3 is TGTGCCAGCAAAGACAGGGTCGCAGATACGCAGTATTTT. Its protein is CASKDRVADTQYF.

The chain is built from TRBV7-9 and TRBJ1-1; D call uncertain. This CDR3 has 12 residues. Trimming removed 5 bases at V and 5 bases at J, with 9 bases between. Germline-derived CDR1 and CDR2 are SEHNR and FQNEAQ (reference sequence). The DNA of the CDR3 is TGTGCCAGCAGCCTCCGACCGACTGAAGCTTTCTTT. It encodes CASSLRPTEAFF.

This clone has only one observation. CDR3 bases: TGTGCCAGCAGCTGGGGAGCGTCGGGCACAGATACGCAGTATTTT. This codes for CASSWGASGTDTQYF. V and J are TRBV11-2 and TRBJ2-3; D is perhaps TRBD2 (5 bases). V lost 4 bases to trimming and J lost 1 base, with 12 bases between them. Germline V CDR1 and CDR2: SGHAT, FQNNGV. The CDR3 consists of 15 residues. The whole variable domain, filled in from reference TRBV11-2 and TRBJ2-3, reads EAGVAQSPRYKIIEKRQSVAFWCNPISGHATLYWYQQILGQGPKLLIQFQNNGVVDDSQLPKDRFSAERLKGVDSTLKIQPAKLEDSAVYLCASSWGASGTDTQYFGPGTRLTVL.

This clone is a singleton in its sample. CDR3 region: CASSEPPQETQYF. CDR3 DNA: TGTGCCAGCAGTGAACCTCCACAGGAGACCCAGTACTTC. The chain has TRBV6-1 and TRBJ2-5; D not resolved. V gave up 2 bases and J gave up 5 bases, with 9 bases separating them. This CDR3 spans 13 amino acids. Per germline, CDR1 MNHNS and CDR2 SASEGT.